The present entry profiles one TCR beta chain with its context. It has no known antigen specificity. Base qualities are not recorded, but no much larger clone differs from it by a single base. These data belong to a study of T cell responses to AZD1222 COVID-19 vaccine (dated by TCRdb to the early 2020s). A note on the overall study: Because spike-specific TCR depth and breadth did not differ between the two schedules, AZD1222 recipients who got a second dose at roughly 4 weeks were pooled with those who got a second dose at roughly 12 weeks. TCR sequencing covered more than 230 trial participants: some 210 given two doses of AZD1222 and 26 given two doses of MenACWY control vaccine. Enrollment into the trials was organized by age into subgroups of 18-55, 56-69 and 70-plus years, and those subgroups contained roughly 140, 27 and 60 TCR-sequenced participants, respectively. The investigation overall reported the following: Epitopes outside the regions mutated in the B.1.351 and B.1.1.7 variants were reportedly recognized by nearly half of the unique spike-specific TCRs. Because no day 14 peak-response samples were available, the repertoires could be characterized only after the peak T cell response. The 56-69-year group was small, and its depth increase did not reach significance, likely because of low power. Conclusions about previously exposed vaccinees are limited because only six or seven AZD1222 recipients were SARS-CoV-2 seropositive at baseline. Spike-specific TCR breadth and depth rose significantly after two AZD1222 doses compared with day 0 and with MenACWY recipients. Vaccine-associated CD4 TCRs spanned the whole spike protein, with dominant responses in regions 160-218 and 743-854. Most participants were white British and females outnumbered males, and the authors suggested that clonal diversity may have been underestimated.

The CDR3 spans 13 residues, from the cysteine through the phenylalanine. Left in the record is the CDR3 DNA by itself, 39 bases read in frame from the first base. The germline V gene yields ENHRY for CDR1 and SYGVKD for CDR2. The junction carries 14 bases between V and J, which are trimmed by 10 bases and 2 bases respectively. The CDR3 regions of human TCRbeta chains were analyzed by immunosequencing. The authors' analysis ran thus. TCRs in the repertoires were matched against a reference library of SARS-CoV-2-specific TCRs that had been generated with the MIRA antigen-specificity platform. Breadth was defined as the fraction of unique TCRs that were SARS-CoV-2-associated, and depth was defined as the fraction of total T cells that were SARS-CoV-2-associated. Using the MIRA data, every spike-specific TCR was mapped to the spike region that the TCR reacted to and assigned to either a CD4 or a CD8 class. Log10-transformed breadth and depth values were compared by one-way ANOVA with Sidak's multiple comparisons tests. What TCRdb holds here is the immuneACCESS table cut down to in-frame rearrangements. Part of the clones is not present; checked against another copy, under half of the missing clones reflect an unresolved V gene, and the others are unexplained. V, J and clone size derive from that table, while D and trimming were established from the DNA sequence. This sample lists about 85,000 clones; about nine tenths were detected once. The top ten constitute approximately 7% of the sample.

Per the publication, the time point label means: baseline before first vaccination. Vaccinee samples were obtained from the UK trials COV001 and COV002, which included a single-blind randomized controlled phase 2/3 trial of AZD1222 (ChAdOx1 nCoV-19) in healthy adults. Trial participant PBMC samples were collected at day 0 and day 28 after the second dose for TCRbeta chain sequencing. The sequences come from peripheral blood, collected on day 0 of AZD1222 vaccination. This TCR was sampled from an adult in good health. The chain is made from TRBV10-3 and TRBJ1-1, with TRBD1 as a weak D call on 5 bases. The nucleotide sequence reads TGTGCCACCTGGGGGGGGGTTAACACTGAAGCTTTCTTT. Translated, this gives CATWGGVNTEAFF.